This TCR beta chain was documented in a study of OX40 agonist ivuxolimab in advanced cancers. The overall study: Patients were treated with intravenous ivuxolimab, dosed at 0.01 to 10 mg/kg and infused every 2 weeks.

Turning to this clone: Its antigen is as yet unknown.

TCRdb's copy holds only in-frame clones and misses some; the assay was immunoSEQ multiplex PCR. The sample contains 60,000 to 75,000 clones, around 85% of which appear only once. The study's findings and limits: Expanded clones tended on average to be more numerous among CD8+ T cells than CD4+.

V dropped 6 bases and J dropped 3; count of bases not matched to a gene: 8. Looked up from germline, CDR1 is SQVTM and CDR2 is ANQGSEA. The CDR3 length is 14 residues. Blood draws occurred at baseline, cycle 4 day 1, and cycle 7 day 1. V and J are TRBV29-1 and TRBJ1-1; 9 positions agree with TRBD1. This TCR was sampled from an adult with an advanced solid tumor such as melanoma, head and neck, liver or kidney cancer. Sequencing was performed on CD4+ or CD8+ T cells sorted from blood, taken in a trial of the OX40 agonist ivuxolimab. This CDR3 reads CSVHRGQGYTEAFF. The DNA for the CDR3 is TGCAGCGTCCACAGGGGACAGGGCTACACTGAAGCTTTCTTT.